The rows below give T cell receptor beta chains drawn from one sample of a study of response to subunit inactivated influenza vaccine. TCRdb redid the calling of the RT-PCR reads with MiXCR, one entry per CDR3 protein. The sample comprises about 800,000 distinct CDR3 sequences, 21% of which are singletons, and roughly 10% rests with the top ten. The source was PBMCs from blood, collected 5 days after vaccination. Receptors originate from a man aged 50 to 60 who received an inactivated influenza vaccine. Both conserved end residues are part of each CDR3. The D gene is left open where the match is weak. For some rows the clone size is stated as once, few or many, or as a class when expanded; others skip it.

clone_size: few; d_call: .; j_call: TRBJ2-3; v_call: TRBV5-1; cdr3_aa: CASSSAGPPGTDTQYF; cdr3_nt: TGCGCCAGCAGCTCCGCAGGGCCTCCAGGCACAGATACGCAGTATTTT
clone_size: few; d_call: .; j_call: TRBJ2-1; v_call: TRBV6-4; cdr3_aa: CASSAGTFGEQFF; cdr3_nt: TGTGCCAGCAGCGCCGGGACATTTGGTGAGCAGTTCTTC
clone_size: many; d_call: TRBD2; j_call: TRBJ2-1; v_call: TRBV2; cdr3_aa: CASSVGSGGSNEQFF; cdr3_nt: TGTGCCAGCAGTGTGGGTTCGGGAGGGAGCAACGAGCAGTTCTTC
clone_size: .; d_call: .; j_call: TRBJ1-1; v_call: TRBV29-1; cdr3_aa: CSVEDRKVGDSRGTEAFF; cdr3_nt: TGCAGCGTTGAAGATCGGAAGGTCGGGGACTCTCGAGGCACTGAAGCTTTCTTT
clone_size: few; d_call: TRBD1; j_call: TRBJ1-1; v_call: TRBV20-1; cdr3_aa: CSAPDRGLGEAFF; cdr3_nt: TGCAGTGCTCCGGACAGGGGGCTGGGTGAAGCTTTCTTT
clone_size: few; d_call: TRBD1; j_call: TRBJ1-6; v_call: TRBV12-3/TRBV12-4; cdr3_aa: CASAQGDSPLHF; cdr3_nt: TGTGCCAGCGCGCAGGGGGACTCACCCCTCCACTTT
clone_size: few; d_call: TRBD2; j_call: TRBJ2-1; v_call: TRBV29-1; cdr3_aa: CSVVGTSGRGYNEQFF; cdr3_nt: TGCAGCGTTGTGGGGACTAGCGGGAGAGGCTACAATGAGCAGTTCTTC
clone_size: .; d_call: .; j_call: TRBJ1-1; v_call: TRBV5-1; cdr3_aa: CASSPGQSGAEAFF; cdr3_nt: TGCGCCAGCAGCCCAGGACAGTCCGGGGCTGAAGCTTTCTTT
clone_size: .; d_call: .; j_call: TRBJ2-7; v_call: TRBV7-9; cdr3_aa: CASEDSYEQYF; cdr3_nt: TGTGCCAGCGAAGACTCCTACGAGCAGTACTTC
clone_size: .; d_call: .; j_call: TRBJ1-1; v_call: TRBV12-3/TRBV12-4; cdr3_aa: CASTSWGRNTEAFF; cdr3_nt: TGTGCCAGCACCTCCTGGGGACGGAACACTGAAGCTTTCTTT
clone_size: few; d_call: TRBD1; j_call: TRBJ2-1; v_call: TRBV28; cdr3_aa: CASSLAGQGINEQFF; cdr3_nt: TGTGCCAGCAGTTTGGCGGGACAGGGGATCAATGAGCAGTTCTTC
clone_size: .; d_call: .; j_call: TRBJ1-3; v_call: TRBV15; cdr3_aa: CATSRDTGSWNTIYF; cdr3_nt: TGTGCCACCAGCAGAGATACTGGATCCTGGAACACCATATATTTT
clone_size: .; d_call: TRBD1; j_call: TRBJ2-1; v_call: TRBV5-1; cdr3_aa: CASSLEGTGGGEQFF; cdr3_nt: TGCGCCAGCAGCTTGGAAGGGACAGGGGGCGGTGAGCAGTTCTTC
clone_size: few; d_call: TRBD1; j_call: TRBJ2-7; v_call: TRBV6-5; cdr3_aa: CASSTRQGFSYEQYF; cdr3_nt: TGTGCCAGCAGTACCCGACAGGGCTTCTCCTACGAGCAGTACTTC
clone_size: .; d_call: TRBD2; j_call: TRBJ2-5; v_call: TRBV20-1; cdr3_aa: CSAPQTSGRWGETQYF; cdr3_nt: TGCAGTGCTCCCCAGACTAGCGGGAGATGGGGAGAGACCCAGTACTTC
clone_size: .; d_call: .; j_call: TRBJ2-2; v_call: TRBV20-1; cdr3_aa: CSAAQALPNTGELFF; cdr3_nt: TGCAGTGCCGCACAAGCCCTACCCAACACCGGGGAGCTGTTTTTT
clone_size: .; d_call: .; j_call: TRBJ1-2; v_call: TRBV10-3; cdr3_aa: CAISDPGNNYGYTF; cdr3_nt: TGTGCCATCAGTGATCCGGGGAACAACTATGGCTACACCTTC
clone_size: many; d_call: TRBD1; j_call: TRBJ2-1; v_call: TRBV4-1; cdr3_aa: CASSQVDRVTYNEQFF; cdr3_nt: TGCGCCAGCAGCCAAGTTGACAGGGTGACATACAATGAGCAGTTCTTC
clone_size: .; d_call: .; j_call: TRBJ2-7; v_call: TRBV5-1; cdr3_aa: CASSLGTGAYKQYF; cdr3_nt: TGCGCCAGCAGCTTGGGTACGGGGGCCTACAAGCAGTACTTC
clone_size: few; d_call: TRBD1; j_call: TRBJ1-2; v_call: TRBV10-3; cdr3_aa: CATPAKGATEGYTF; cdr3_nt: TGTGCCACCCCCGCTAAGGGGGCAACGGAGGGCTACACCTTC
clone_size: few; d_call: .; j_call: TRBJ1-2; v_call: TRBV10-3; cdr3_aa: CAISDVSVQAQVTF; cdr3_nt: TGTGCCATCAGTGATGTCTCGGTACAGGCCCAAGTCACCTTC
clone_size: .; d_call: .; j_call: TRBJ2-5; v_call: TRBV12-3/TRBV12-4; cdr3_aa: CASSFGAGPQETQYF; cdr3_nt: TGTGCCAGCAGTTTTGGAGCGGGCCCTCAAGAGACCCAGTACTTC
clone_size: few; d_call: TRBD1; j_call: TRBJ2-5; v_call: TRBV12-3/TRBV12-4; cdr3_aa: CASTSYRGQETQYF; cdr3_nt: TGTGCCAGCACTTCCTACAGGGGCCAAGAGACCCAGTACTTC
clone_size: .; d_call: TRBD2; j_call: TRBJ2-1; v_call: TRBV15; cdr3_aa: CATSRVGSGSNRVQFF; cdr3_nt: TGTGCCACCAGCAGAGTCGGTAGCGGGAGTAACAGGGTGCAGTTCTTC
clone_size: many; d_call: .; j_call: TRBJ1-1; v_call: TRBV3-1; cdr3_aa: CASSQVYQNTEAFF; cdr3_nt: TGTGCCAGCAGCCAAGTCTACCAGAACACTGAAGCTTTCTTT
clone_size: .; d_call: .; j_call: TRBJ2-3; v_call: TRBV6-1; cdr3_aa: CASSEAYSTDTQYF; cdr3_nt: TGTGCCAGCAGTGAAGCGTACAGCACAGATACGCAGTATTTT
clone_size: few; d_call: .; j_call: TRBJ2-1; v_call: TRBV20-1; cdr3_aa: CSGTIPSYNEQFF; cdr3_nt: TGCAGTGGGACTATCCCTTCCTACAATGAGCAGTTCTTC
clone_size: few; d_call: TRBD1; j_call: TRBJ2-3; v_call: TRBV7-9; cdr3_aa: CASSLVGQGANTQYF; cdr3_nt: TGTGCCAGCAGCTTAGTGGGACAGGGAGCGAATACGCAGTATTTT
clone_size: .; d_call: .; j_call: TRBJ2-3; v_call: TRBV4-2; cdr3_aa: CASSQSRTSNYNTQYF; cdr3_nt: TGTGCCAGCAGCCAAAGCCGGACAAGCAATTATAATACGCAGTATTTT
clone_size: few; d_call: TRBD2; j_call: TRBJ2-7; v_call: TRBV10-3; cdr3_aa: CAISGPGGRTDYEQYF; cdr3_nt: TGTGCCATCAGTGGGCCCGGCGGGAGGACGGATTACGAGCAGTACTTC
clone_size: .; d_call: .; j_call: TRBJ2-5; v_call: TRBV20-1; cdr3_aa: CSASRSRGQETQYF; cdr3_nt: TGCAGTGCAAGCAGATCCAGGGGCCAAGAGACCCAGTACTTC
clone_size: .; d_call: .; j_call: TRBJ2-7; v_call: TRBV7-9; cdr3_aa: CASSIEVFRGEQYF; cdr3_nt: TGTGCCAGCAGCATAGAGGTCTTCCGGGGCGAGCAGTACTTC
clone_size: .; d_call: TRBD2; j_call: TRBJ2-5; v_call: TRBV11-2; cdr3_aa: CASRSQTSGSLETQYF; cdr3_nt: TGTGCCAGCAGATCTCAGACTAGCGGGAGTCTAGAGACCCAGTACTTC
clone_size: few; d_call: .; j_call: TRBJ2-1; v_call: TRBV27; cdr3_aa: CASSLYSGGTVNEQFF; cdr3_nt: TGTGCCAGCAGTTTATACTCTGGGGGGACAGTTAATGAGCAGTTCTTC
clone_size: .; d_call: .; j_call: TRBJ1-2; v_call: TRBV29-1; cdr3_aa: CSVVSKGGYYGYTF; cdr3_nt: TGCAGCGTTGTGTCCAAGGGAGGGTACTATGGCTACACCTTC
clone_size: few; d_call: TRBD2; j_call: TRBJ2-5; v_call: TRBV20-1; cdr3_aa: CSARDLTSVGETQYF; cdr3_nt: TGCAGTGCTAGAGATCTAACTAGCGTCGGGGAGACCCAGTACTTC
clone_size: .; d_call: TRBD1; j_call: TRBJ2-6; v_call: TRBV6-2/TRBV6-3; cdr3_aa: CASSRTRTGLGELSGANALTF; cdr3_nt: TGTGCCAGCAGCCGCACCCGGACAGGGTTAGGGGAACTCTCTGGGGCCAACGCCCTGACTTTC
clone_size: .; d_call: .; j_call: TRBJ2-2; v_call: TRBV10-3; cdr3_aa: CAIGQQGLNTGELFF; cdr3_nt: TGTGCCATCGGACAACAGGGCCTGAACACCGGGGAGCTGTTTTTT
clone_size: .; d_call: .; j_call: TRBJ2-7; v_call: TRBV12-3/TRBV12-4; cdr3_aa: CASSFNRGGSEQYF; cdr3_nt: TGTGCCAGCAGTTTCAACAGGGGGGGGTCCGAGCAGTACTTC
clone_size: few; d_call: .; j_call: TRBJ1-1; v_call: TRBV7-9; cdr3_aa: CASSSAYLNTEAFF; cdr3_nt: TGTGCCAGCAGCTCCGCCTACTTGAACACTGAAGCTTTCTTT
clone_size: .; d_call: .; j_call: TRBJ1-5; v_call: TRBV4-3; cdr3_aa: CASSQREDSNQPQHF; cdr3_nt: TGCGCCAGCAGCCAGCGGGAAGATAGCAATCAGCCCCAGCATTTT
clone_size: few; d_call: TRBD2; j_call: TRBJ2-7; v_call: TRBV4-3; cdr3_aa: CASSQESASGFYEQYF; cdr3_nt: TGCGCCAGCAGCCAAGAGAGTGCTAGCGGCTTCTACGAGCAGTACTTC
clone_size: few; d_call: .; j_call: TRBJ2-7; v_call: TRBV3-1; cdr3_aa: CASSQESVAVTEQYF; cdr3_nt: TGTGCCAGCAGCCAAGAGTCAGTTGCGGTTACCGAGCAGTACTTC